This T cell receptor (beta chain) was recovered during a study of technical replicates of blood from a handful of donors. The repertoire was sequenced with immunoSEQ multiplex PCR; TCRdb's copy has only in-frame clones and lacks some. Found here are more than 90,000 clones, around 96% of them singletons; the top ten hold approximately 0.35%. The CDR3 has 14 residues. Germline V gene lookup returns CDR1 LGHNA and CDR2 YSLEER. With V trimmed by 3 bases and J by 2 bases, 3 bases remained unmatched. The V call is TRBV4-3, the J call TRBJ2-7; 8 positions match TRBD2. The sequence came from a human donor in good health. Sample: T cells isolated from PBMCs. The CDR3 is CASSHREGAYEQYF. The CDR3 nucleotides are TGCGCCAGCAGCCACCGGGAGGGGGCCTACGAGCAGTACTTC.